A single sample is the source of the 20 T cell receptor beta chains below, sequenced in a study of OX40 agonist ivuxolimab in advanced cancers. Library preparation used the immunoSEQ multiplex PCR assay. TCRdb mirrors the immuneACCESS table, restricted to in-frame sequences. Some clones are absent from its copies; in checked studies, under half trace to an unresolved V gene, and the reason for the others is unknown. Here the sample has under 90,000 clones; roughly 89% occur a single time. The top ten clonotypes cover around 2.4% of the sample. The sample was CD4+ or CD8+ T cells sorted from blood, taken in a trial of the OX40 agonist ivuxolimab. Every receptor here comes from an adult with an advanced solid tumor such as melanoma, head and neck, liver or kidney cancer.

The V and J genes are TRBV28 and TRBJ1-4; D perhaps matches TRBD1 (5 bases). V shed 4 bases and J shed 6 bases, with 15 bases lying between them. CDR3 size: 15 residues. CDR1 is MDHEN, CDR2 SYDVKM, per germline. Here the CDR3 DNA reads TGTGCCAGCAGTTCCCCAGGGAGGTCGGATGAAAAACTGTTTTTT. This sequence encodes CASSSPGRSDEKLFF.

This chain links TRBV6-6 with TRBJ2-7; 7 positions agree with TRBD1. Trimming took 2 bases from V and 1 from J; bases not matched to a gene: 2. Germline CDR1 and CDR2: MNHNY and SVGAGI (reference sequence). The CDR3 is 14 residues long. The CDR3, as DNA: TGTGCCAGCAGTTACCCAGGGGGTTCCTACGAGCAGTACTTC. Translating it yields CASSYPGGSYEQYF.

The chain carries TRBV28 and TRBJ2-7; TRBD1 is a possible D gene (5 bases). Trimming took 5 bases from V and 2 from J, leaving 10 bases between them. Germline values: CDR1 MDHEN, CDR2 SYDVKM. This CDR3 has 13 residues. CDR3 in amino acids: CASSPGFPYEQYF. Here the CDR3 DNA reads TGTGCCAGCAGTCCAGGGTTCCCCTACGAGCAGTACTTC.

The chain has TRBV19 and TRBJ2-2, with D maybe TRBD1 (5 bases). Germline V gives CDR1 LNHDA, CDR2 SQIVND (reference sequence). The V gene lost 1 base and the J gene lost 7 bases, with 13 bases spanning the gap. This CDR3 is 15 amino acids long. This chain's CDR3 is CASSIGMGQVGELFF. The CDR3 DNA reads TGTGCCAGTAGTATAGGAATGGGGCAAGTCGGGGAGCTGTTTTTT.

CDR3 region: CASSLARAPEAFF. In DNA, the CDR3 is TGTGCCAGCAGCTTAGCTCGGGCTCCTGAAGCTTTCTTT. This chain connects TRBV7-6 to TRBJ1-1; the D is unclear. The germline V gene encodes CDR1 SGHVS and CDR2 FNYEAQ. The V end lost 0 bases, the J end lost 6 bases, and 8 bases lay between the germline ends. The CDR3 runs 13 residues.

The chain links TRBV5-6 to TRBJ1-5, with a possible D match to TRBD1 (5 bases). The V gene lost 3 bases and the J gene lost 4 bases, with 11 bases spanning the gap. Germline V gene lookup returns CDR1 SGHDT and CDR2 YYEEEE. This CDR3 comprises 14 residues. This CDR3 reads CASSSAGENQPQHF. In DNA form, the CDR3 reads TGTGCCAGCAGCTCGGCGGGGGAAAATCAGCCCCAGCATTTT.

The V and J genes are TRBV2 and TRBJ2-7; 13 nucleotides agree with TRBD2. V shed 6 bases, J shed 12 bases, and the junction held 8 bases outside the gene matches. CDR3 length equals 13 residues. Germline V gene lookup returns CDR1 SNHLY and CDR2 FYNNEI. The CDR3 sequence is CASSGLAGVSRYF. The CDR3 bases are TGTGCCAGCAGCGGACTAGCGGGAGTAAGTCGGTACTTC.

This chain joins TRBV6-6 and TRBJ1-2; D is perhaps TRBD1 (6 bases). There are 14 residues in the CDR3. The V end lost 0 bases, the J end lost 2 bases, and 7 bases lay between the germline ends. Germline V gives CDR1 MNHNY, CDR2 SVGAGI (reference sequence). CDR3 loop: CASSYSTGNYGYTF. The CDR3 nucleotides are TGTGCCAGCAGTTACTCGACAGGAAACTATGGCTACACCTTC.

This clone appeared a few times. CDR3: CASSMIRGTDTQYF. CDR3 nucleotides: TGTGCCAGTAGTATGATCCGGGGGACAGATACGCAGTATTTT. The chain carries TRBV19 and TRBJ2-3; TRBD2 might be the D (6 bases). In germline, CDR1 is LNHDA, CDR2 SQIVND (reference sequence). The CDR3 is made up of 14 amino acids. V dropped 3 bases and J dropped 3 bases, with 10 bases sitting between them.

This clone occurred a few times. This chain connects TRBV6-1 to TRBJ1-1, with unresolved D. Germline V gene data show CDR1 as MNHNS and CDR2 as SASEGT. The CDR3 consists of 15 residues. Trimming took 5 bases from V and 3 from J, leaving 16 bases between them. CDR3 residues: CASSPIGSYDTEAFF. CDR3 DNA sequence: TGTGCCAGCAGTCCAATAGGATCGTATGACACTGAAGCTTTCTTT.

The CDR3 DNA follows: TGTGCCAGCAGCCATGGGTCCTACGAGCAGTACTTC. Protein: CASSHGSYEQYF. The rearrangement links TRBV21-1 to TRBJ2-7. TRBV21-1 is a documented pseudogene. The CDR3 spans 12 residues.

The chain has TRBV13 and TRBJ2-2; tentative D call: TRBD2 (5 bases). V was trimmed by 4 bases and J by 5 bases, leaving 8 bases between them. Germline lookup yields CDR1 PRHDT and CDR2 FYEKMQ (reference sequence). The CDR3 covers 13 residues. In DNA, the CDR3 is TGTGCCAGCAGCTCAACTAGGACCGGGGAGCTGTTTTTT. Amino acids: CASSSTRTGELFF.

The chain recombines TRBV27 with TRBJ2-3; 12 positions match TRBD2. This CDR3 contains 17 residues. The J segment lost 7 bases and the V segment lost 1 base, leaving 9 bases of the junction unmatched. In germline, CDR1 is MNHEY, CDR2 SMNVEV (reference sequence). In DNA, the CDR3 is TGTGCCAGCAGTTTATTTCCCACTAGCGGGAGGATCAATACGCAGTATTTT. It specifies CASSLFPTSGRINTQYF.

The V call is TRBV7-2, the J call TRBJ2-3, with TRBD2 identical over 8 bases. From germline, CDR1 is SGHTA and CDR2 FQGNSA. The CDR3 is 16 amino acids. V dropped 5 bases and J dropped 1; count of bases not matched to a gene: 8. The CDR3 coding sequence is TGTGCCAGCAGCCCCCTCGGAGCGGGAGGCACAGATACGCAGTATTTT. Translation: CASSPLGAGGTDTQYF.

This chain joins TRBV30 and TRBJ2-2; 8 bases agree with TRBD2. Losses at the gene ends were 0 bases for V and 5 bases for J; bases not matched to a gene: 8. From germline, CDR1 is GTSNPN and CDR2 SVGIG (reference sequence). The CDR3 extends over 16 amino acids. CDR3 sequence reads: CAWSVLSGGYTGELFF. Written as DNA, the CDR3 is TGTGCCTGGAGTGTACTAAGCGGGGGATATACCGGGGAGCTGTTTTTT.

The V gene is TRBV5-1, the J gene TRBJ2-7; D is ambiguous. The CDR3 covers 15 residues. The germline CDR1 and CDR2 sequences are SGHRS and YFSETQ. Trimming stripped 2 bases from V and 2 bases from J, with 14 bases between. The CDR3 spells CASSFRTLGTYEQYF. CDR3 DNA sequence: TGCGCCAGCAGCTTTAGGACCCTCGGCACCTACGAGCAGTACTTC. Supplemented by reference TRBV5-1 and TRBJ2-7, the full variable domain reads KAGVTQTPRYLIKTRGQQVTLSCSPISGHRSVSWYQQTPGQGLQFLFEYFSETQRNKGNFPGRFSGRQFSNSRSEMNVSTLELGDSALYLCASSFRTLGTYEQYFGPGTRLTVT.

In nucleotides, the CDR3 is TGTGCCAGCAGTACCCGCGGACTAGCTATTAACGAGCAGTACTTC. Translation gives CASSTRGLAINEQYF. The V call is TRBV27, the J call TRBJ2-7, with TRBD2 matching 8 bases. V trimming: 5 bases; J trimming: 5 bases; junction bases outside the gene matches: 11. Germline V lookup: CDR1 MNHEY, CDR2 SMNVEV (reference sequence). CDR3 length equals 15 residues.

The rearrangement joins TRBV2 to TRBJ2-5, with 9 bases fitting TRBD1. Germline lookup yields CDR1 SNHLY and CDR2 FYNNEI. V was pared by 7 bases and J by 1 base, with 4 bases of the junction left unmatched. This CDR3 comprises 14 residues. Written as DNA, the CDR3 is TGTGCCAGCACCGAACAGGGGGCCCAAGAGACCCAGTACTTC. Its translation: CASTEQGAQETQYF.

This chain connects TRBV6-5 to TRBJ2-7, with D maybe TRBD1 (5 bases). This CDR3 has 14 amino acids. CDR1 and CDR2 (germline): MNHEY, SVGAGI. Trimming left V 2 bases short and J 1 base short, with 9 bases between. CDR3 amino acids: CASSYGAVSYEQYF. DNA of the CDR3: TGTGCCAGCAGTTACGGGGCAGTTTCCTACGAGCAGTACTTC.

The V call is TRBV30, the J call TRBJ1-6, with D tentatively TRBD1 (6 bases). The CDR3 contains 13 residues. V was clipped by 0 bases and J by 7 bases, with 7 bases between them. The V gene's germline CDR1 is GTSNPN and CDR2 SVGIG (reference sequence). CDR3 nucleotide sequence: TGTGCCTGGAGTGTACAGGGAAATTCACCCCTCCACTTT. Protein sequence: CAWSVQGNSPLHF.